The 27 T cell receptor beta chains reported below all come from one sample, sequenced in a study of CD8 T cells in ankylosing spondylitis. From the 5' RACE reads, TCRdb called clonotypes with MiXCR, one entry per CDR3 protein. The repertoire includes roughly 260,000 distinct CDR3 sequences, 20% of them detected once, and roughly 7.4% sits in the top ten. The sequencing input was blood, either unsorted or a sorted T cell fraction (not recorded which). These receptors were taken from a male donor with ankylosing spondylitis or in good health (not recorded which).

This clonotype was observed many times. V and J are TRBV10-2 and TRBJ2-1, with 7 bases that match TRBD1. CDR1 and CDR2 (germline): WSHSY, SAAADI. This CDR3 is built from 18 residues. V trimming: 5 bases; J trimming: 2 bases; junction bases outside the gene matches: 15. The CDR3 region is CASSPYSTGAIAYNEQFF. Written as DNA, the CDR3 is TGCGCCAGCAGTCCGTATTCCACAGGGGCCATAGCCTACAATGAGCAGTTCTTC.

This clonotype has a count of ten or more. The J gene is TRBJ2-2, the V gene TRBV27; no firm D call. CDR1 is MNHEY and CDR2 is SMNVEV in the germline V gene (reference sequence). Between the trimmed V and J ends, which lost 1 base and 4 bases, there was a span of 4 bases. The CDR3 loop spans 13 amino acids. This CDR3 reads CASSLLSTGELFF. CDR3 bases: TGTGCCAGCAGTTTATTATCCACCGGGGAGCTGTTTTTT.

This clonotype showed up just a few times. The chain is built from TRBV3-1 and TRBJ1-1; 9 positions match TRBD1. The germline V gene has CDR1 LGHDT and CDR2 YNNKEL (reference sequence). Unmatched junction bases numbered 11, after V lost 4 bases and J lost 5 bases. The CDR3 has 16 amino acids. The CDR3: CASSLRDRVTRTEAFF. The CDR3 DNA reads as TGTGCCAGCAGCCTCCGGGACAGGGTAACAAGGACTGAAGCTTTCTTT. Complete variable domain (other parts from reference TRBV3-1 and TRBJ1-1): DTAVSQTPKYLVTQMGNDKSIKCEQNLGHDTMYWYKQDSKKFLKIMFSYNNKELIINETVPNRFSPKSPDKAHLNLHINSLELGDSAVYFCASSLRDRVTRTEAFFGQGTRLTVV.

This clonotype was counted between two and nine times. The chain links TRBV7-2 to TRBJ1-3, with D possibly being TRBD1 (6 bases). The CDR3 loop spans 16 amino acids. V shed 4 bases and J shed 2 bases, with 15 bases lying between them. The germline V gene encodes CDR1 SGHTA and CDR2 FQGNSA. The CDR3 loop reads CASSSRAGAAGNTIYF. DNA of the CDR3: TGTGCCAGCAGCTCACGCGCAGGGGCCGCTGGAAACACCATATATTTT.

This clonotype was picked up a small number of times. The CDR3 DNA reads as TGTGCCAGCAGCCAAGCCCTGGGGGAAAACATTCAGTACTTC. Translated, it gives CASSQALGENIQYF. The chain joins TRBV3-1 to TRBJ2-4; possibly TRBD1 or TRBD2 for D (5 bases each). The V and J ends lost 1 base and 5 bases respectively, with 9 bases between them. This CDR3 region has 14 residues. CDR1 is LGHDT, CDR2 YNNKEL, per germline (reference sequence). The variable domain in full, with the rest retrieved from reference TRBV3-1 and TRBJ2-4, is DTAVSQTPKYLVTQMGNDKSIKCEQNLGHDTMYWYKQDSKKFLKIMFSYNNKELIINETVPNRFSPKSPDKAHLNLHINSLELGDSAVYFCASSQALGENIQYFGAGTRLSVL.

In its sample, this clonotype was seen a few times. This chain connects TRBV10-3 to TRBJ1-6, with D possibly TRBD1 on 5 matching bases. The V end lost 6 bases, the J end lost 6 bases, and 9 bases lay between the germline ends. Germline values: CDR1 ENHRY, CDR2 SYGVKD. This CDR3 has 13 amino acids. The chain's CDR3 is CAIRTEINSPLHF. As DNA, the CDR3 is TGTGCCATCAGGACAGAGATTAATTCACCCCTCCACTTT.

The chain's CDR3 is CASSFTSSQETQYF. The CDR3 DNA sequence: TGTGCCAGCAGCTTTACTAGCAGCCAAGAGACCCAGTACTTC. This chain links TRBV7-9 with TRBJ2-5, with D possibly matching TRBD2 (6 bases). V lost 3 bases and J lost 1, with 9 bases in between. The germline V gene has CDR1 SEHNR and CDR2 FQNEAQ (reference sequence). This CDR3 is 14 amino acids long.

The rearrangement joins TRBV5-1 to TRBJ2-1, with a tentative D call TRBD1 (5 bases). This CDR3 is 15 amino acids long. The V end lost 0 bases, the J end lost 9 bases, and 16 bases lay between the germline ends. The germline V gene encodes CDR1 SGHRS and CDR2 YFSETQ. As DNA, the CDR3 is TGCGCCAGCAGCTTGGGGCAGGGTAAGATTGCTGAGCAGTTCTTC. Encoded protein: CASSLGQGKIAEQFF.

This clonotype was seen repeatedly, ten times or more. CDR3 nucleotide sequence: TGTGCCATCAGTGAGTCGACCATCGTGCATACGCAGTATTTT. Translating it yields CAISESTIVHTQYF. The J gene is TRBJ2-3, the V gene TRBV10-3; D is undetermined. CDR3 length: 14 amino acids. Germline-derived CDR1 and CDR2 are ENHRY and SYGVKD. Between the trimmed V and J ends, which lost 0 bases and 7 bases, there was a span of 11 bases.

This clonotype was counted a few times. The rearrangement joins TRBV15 to TRBJ1-5; 9 positions match TRBD1. Germline assignment: CDR1 LNHNV and CDR2 YYDKDF (reference sequence). The CDR3 spans 13 residues. V shed 8 bases and J 5 bases; nucleotides not matched to a gene: 4. The CDR3 loop is CATRWDRDQPQHF. The DNA for the CDR3 is TGTGCCACCCGCTGGGACAGGGATCAGCCCCAGCATTTT.

This clonotype appeared many times. This chain links TRBV6-1 with TRBJ1-4; D might be TRBD1 (6 bases). From germline, CDR1 is MNHNS and CDR2 SASEGT. V lost 4 bases, J lost 6 bases, and 12 bases lay in between. The CDR3 loop spans 14 amino acids. CDR3 sequence: CASSAAGADEKLFF. Here the CDR3 DNA reads TGTGCCAGCAGTGCCGCAGGGGCTGATGAAAAACTGTTTTTT.

This clonotype was counted only a few times. The V and J genes are TRBV5-6 and TRBJ2-1; D may be TRBD1 or TRBD2 (5 bases each). CDR3 size: 14 residues. V was shortened by 4 bases and J by 7 bases, with 15 bases between the two germline ends. Germline values: CDR1 SGHDT, CDR2 YYEEEE. The CDR3 region is CASSGQPGPNEQFF. The DNA of the CDR3 is TGTGCCAGCAGCGGTCAGCCGGGGCCAAATGAGCAGTTCTTC.

This clonotype was seen ten or more times. The chain employs TRBV5-1 and TRBJ2-1; a possible D gene is TRBD2 (6 bases). Trimming removed 4 bases from V and 5 bases from J, with 19 bases in between. The germline V gene has CDR1 SGHRS and CDR2 YFSETQ. The CDR3 has 16 residues. The CDR3 is CASSGDRGGGDNEQFF. The DNA of the CDR3 is TGCGCCAGCAGCGGGGATAGGGGAGGTGGAGACAATGAGCAGTTCTTC.

This clonotype has just a few counts. The chain joins TRBV12-3 or TRBV12-4 to TRBJ2-1, with D perhaps matching TRBD2 (6 bases). Trimming pared 3 bases from V and 7 bases from J, leaving 13 bases between. The CDR3 consists of 14 residues. CDR3 DNA sequence: TGTGCCAGCAGTTTTGGGGGGAGTAGGAATGAGCAGTTCTTC. As protein: CASSFGGSRNEQFF.

Turning to this clonotype: A clone one base away is much larger, so this may be a read error. The chain has TRBV12-3 or TRBV12-4 and TRBJ2-2; no clear D gene. CDR3 length: 11 amino acids. Deletions cut 10 bases from V and 5 bases from J, with 8 bases between. Written as DNA, the CDR3 is TGTGCCAACGGCCAGACCGGGGAGCTGTTTTTT. This sequence encodes CANGQTGELFF.

The V gene is TRBV19, the J gene TRBJ2-2; 12 bases align to TRBD2. V dropped 3 bases and J dropped 5; count of bases not matched to a gene: 7. The CDR3 runs 17 residues. CDR1 is LNHDA, CDR2 SQIVND, per germline (reference sequence). DNA of the CDR3: TGTGCCAGTAGTATTGGCCTAGCGGGAGGGCGGACCGGGGAGCTGTTTTTT. Translation: CASSIGLAGGRTGELFF.

The V and J genes are TRBV6-1 and TRBJ1-4; D gene ambiguous. The CDR3 is 14 amino acids. Germline CDR1 and CDR2: MNHNS and SASEGT. V lost 5 bases to trimming and J lost 5 bases, with 12 bases between them. For the CDR3, the DNA is TGTGCCAGCAGTCTTCGGGAGGGCAATGAAAAACTGTTTTTT. Amino acid sequence: CASSLREGNEKLFF.

This clonotype occurred a few times. The chain recombines TRBV9 with TRBJ1-5; 7 bases align to TRBD1. CDR1 and CDR2 (germline): SGDLS, YYNGEE. J was trimmed by 5 bases and V by 4 bases; bases with no gene match: 6. This CDR3 is 14 amino acids long. The chain's CDR3 is CASSTRGNDQPQHF. In DNA, the CDR3 is TGTGCCAGCAGCACCAGGGGGAATGATCAGCCCCAGCATTTT.

The table lists this clonotype with a few counts. CDR3 coding DNA: TGCAGTGCTAGAGGGATACAGGGAGGGGATACGCAGTATTTT. It translates to CSARGIQGGDTQYF. The chain is built from TRBV20-1 and TRBJ2-3, with D possibly being TRBD2 (7 bases). Germline assignment: CDR1 DFQATT and CDR2 SNEGSKA (reference sequence). The CDR3 sequence is 14 residues long. Trimming cost V 1 base and J 6 bases, with 14 bases left between them.

The sample holds a few counts of this clonotype. The chain carries TRBV5-1 and TRBJ2-1, with 7 nucleotides matching TRBD1. J lost 4 bases, V lost 5 bases, and 9 bases had no gene match. This CDR3 contains 15 residues. Germline CDR1 reads SGHRS; CDR2 reads YFSETQ. Here the CDR3 reads CASSNDRVAYNEQFF. The CDR3 DNA is TGCGCCAGCAGTAATGACAGGGTGGCATACAATGAGCAGTTCTTC. Full variable domain (remainder filled in from reference TRBV5-1 and TRBJ2-1): KAGVTQTPRYLIKTRGQQVTLSCSPISGHRSVSWYQQTPGQGLQFLFEYFSETQRNKGNFPGRFSGRQFSNSRSEMNVSTLELGDSALYLCASSNDRVAYNEQFFGPGTRLTVL.

This clonotype has only a few counts. V and J are TRBV20-1 and TRBJ2-5; perhaps TRBD1 as D (6 bases). Germline V CDR1 and CDR2: DFQATT, SNEGSKA (reference sequence). The V gene lost 2 bases and the J gene lost 1 base, with 8 bases spanning the gap. The CDR3 spans 13 residues. The CDR3 loop is CSARRTAQETQYF. The CDR3 DNA follows: TGCAGTGCTAGAAGGACAGCCCAAGAGACCCAGTACTTC.

This rearrangement joins TRBV5-1 to TRBJ2-2; tentatively, D is TRBD2 (6 bases). The V and J ends lost 0 bases and 6 bases respectively, with 15 bases between them. Germline assignment: CDR1 SGHRS and CDR2 YFSETQ. This CDR3 spans 16 amino acids. CDR3 protein: CASSLETGVLAGELFF. Here the CDR3 DNA reads TGCGCCAGCAGCTTGGAGACGGGAGTATTAGCCGGGGAGCTGTTTTTT.

This clonotype was recorded at least ten times. V is TRBV12-3 or TRBV12-4 and J is TRBJ2-3, with 8 bases fitting TRBD1. CDR3 size: 14 residues. The junction had 2 bases not matched to a gene; V was cut back by 6 bases and J by 0 bases. Here the CDR3 reads CASRRQGSTDTQYF. The CDR3 DNA reads as TGTGCCAGCAGGCGACAGGGGAGCACAGATACGCAGTATTTT.

The sample holds many counts of this clonotype. The rearrangement uses TRBV20-1 and TRBJ1-3; TRBD1 agrees at 7 bases. Per the germline V gene, CDR1 is DFQATT and CDR2 is SNEGSKA (reference sequence). The CDR3 length is 13 residues. The trim removed 3 bases at V and 6 bases at J, leaving 5 bases unmatched. The CDR3 reads CSASGRGINTIYF. The CDR3 DNA sequence: TGCAGTGCTAGCGGCAGGGGGATAAACACCATATATTTT.

As concerns this clonotype: One end of the junction varies from germline; a read error may be responsible. The rearrangement joins TRBV2 to TRBJ1-1; 9 bases align to TRBD1. This CDR3 is 15 amino acids long. Germline CDR1 reads SNHLY; CDR2 reads FYNNEI. The CDR3 bases are TGTGCCAGCATTGAACAGGGGGCCCGGAACACTGAAGCTTTCTTT. Translation gives CASIEQGARNTEAFF.

A few counts support this clonotype. The genes are TRBV18 and TRBJ1-4, with D perhaps matching TRBD1 (6 bases). CDR1 is KGHSH, CDR2 LQKENI, per germline. V was trimmed by 8 bases and J by 8 bases, leaving 18 bases between them. The CDR3 has 14 residues. For the CDR3, the DNA is TGTGCCAGCACGGAGCGGGGGGCTGGGGAAAAACTGTTTTTT. Its protein product is CASTERGAGEKLFF.

V is TRBV28 and J is TRBJ2-1; TRBD2 matches at 13 bases. Germline values: CDR1 MDHEN, CDR2 SYDVKM. J was trimmed by 5 bases and V by 5 bases; bases with no gene match: 3. This CDR3 region has 15 residues. The CDR3 region is CASSRLAGGDNEQFF. The CDR3 region has the DNA TGTGCCAGCAGTCGACTAGCGGGAGGTGACAATGAGCAGTTCTTC.